Listed here are 10 T cell receptor beta chains from one sample, sequenced in a study of blood T cell repertoires in COVID-19. Sequencing was performed with immunoSEQ multiplex PCR; in TCRdb, only in-frame clones are kept and a portion is missing. The table shows 200,000 to 250,000 clones, with 86% occurring only once. Sequenced: peripheral blood. All receptors derive from a woman aged 80 or older with COVID-19, enrolled during active disease.

The rearrangement joins TRBV18 to TRBJ1-1; D possibly corresponds to TRBD1 (6 bases). Germline-derived CDR1 and CDR2 are KGHSH and LQKENI. The CDR3 covers 14 residues. Trimming took 5 bases from V and 4 from J, leaving 14 bases between them. Here the CDR3 reads CASSGQGIGTEAFF. The CDR3 bases are TGTGCCAGCTCAGGTCAGGGGATAGGCACTGAAGCTTTCTTT.

This rearrangement joins TRBV7-9 to TRBJ1-1; 10 bases are shared with TRBD1. The ends lost 5 bases at V and 5 bases at J; junction bases unmatched: 5. The CDR3 consists of 14 residues. Germline V CDR1 and CDR2: SEHNR, FQNEAQ (reference sequence). As DNA, the CDR3 is TGTGCCAGCAGCCATGGGACAGGGGAGACTGAAGCTTTCTTT. The encoded protein is CASSHGTGETEAFF. Drawing the rest from reference TRBV7-9 and TRBJ1-1, the complete variable domain is DTGVSQNPRHKITKRGQNVTFRCDPISEHNRLYWYRQTLGQGPEFLTYFQNEAQLEKSRLLSDRFSAERPKGSFSTLEIQRTEQGDSAMYLCASSHGTGETEAFFGQGTRLTVV.

The CDR3: CASSLAAADDTQYF. In DNA form, the CDR3 reads TGCGCCAGCAGCTTGGCCGCAGCGGATGATACGCAGTATTTT. The chain is built from TRBV5-1 and TRBJ2-3; perhaps TRBD2 as D (5 bases). Trimming shortened V by 0 bases and J by 6 bases, and 11 bases separated the two germline ends. The CDR3 spans 14 residues. The V gene's germline CDR1 is SGHRS and CDR2 YFSETQ.

The chain recombines TRBV6-5 with TRBJ1-4; 9 bases agree with TRBD1. Per germline, CDR1 MNHEY and CDR2 SVGAGI. The length of the CDR3 is 15 residues. After removal of 6 bases from V and 6 bases from J, the junction contained 8 bases not matched to a gene. In DNA form, the CDR3 reads TGTGCCAGCAGCTTACAGGGGGCGAGGTATGAAAAACTGTTTTTT. It specifies CASSLQGARYEKLFF.

This rearrangement joins TRBV28 to TRBJ1-3; tentative D call: TRBD1 (5 bases). V lost 3 bases and J lost 2, with 8 bases in between. Germline V CDR1 and CDR2: MDHEN, SYDVKM. This CDR3 has 14 residues. CDR3 coding DNA: TGTGCCAGCAGTTTCCTCAGGGCTGGAAACACCATATATTTT. Its protein is CASSFLRAGNTIYF. Using reference TRBV28 and TRBJ1-3 for the parts outside the CDR3, the full variable domain is DVKVTQSSRYLVKRTGEKVFLECVQDMDHENMFWYRQDPGLGLRLIYFSYDVKMKEKGDIPEGYSVSREKKERFSLILESASTNQTSMYLCASSFLRAGNTIYFGEGSWLTVV.

The chain joins TRBV5-1 to TRBJ2-3; 10 bases match TRBD2. CDR3 length equals 15 residues. CDR1 is SGHRS, CDR2 YFSETQ, per germline. The J segment lost 2 bases and the V segment lost 2 bases, leaving 2 bases of the junction unmatched. The CDR3 bases are TGCGCCAGCAGCTTTACTAGCGGGGACACAGATACGCAGTATTTT. Its translation is CASSFTSGDTDTQYF.

This clone was observed a single time. The gene calls are TRBV6-6 and TRBJ2-1; the match to TRBD1 covers 8 bases. CDR1 is MNHNY and CDR2 is SVGAGI in the germline V gene (reference sequence). This CDR3 region has 14 residues. With V trimmed by 4 bases and J by 5 bases, 4 bases remained unmatched. The CDR3 spells CASSLWTGNNEQFF. CDR3 in DNA: TGTGCCAGCAGTTTATGGACAGGGAACAATGAGCAGTTCTTC.

This chain joins TRBV30 and TRBJ1-1; D is undetermined. Trimming took off 1 base at V and 14 bases at J, with 14 bases between the two ends. This CDR3 contains 11 residues. Germline CDR1 and CDR2: GTSNPN and SVGIG (reference sequence). The CDR3 nucleotides read TGTGCCTGGAGTGAATTCCTCTCTACCTTCTTT. Protein sequence: CAWSEFLSTFF.

The J gene is TRBJ2-5, the V gene TRBV7-2; 7 nucleotides line up with TRBD1. Germline CDR1 and CDR2: SGHTA and FQGNSA. There are 13 residues in the CDR3. J gave up 6 bases and V 5 bases, and 6 bases lay outside the gene matches. The DNA of the CDR3 is TGTGCCAGCAGCGCGGTAGGGGGCCAGACCCAGTACTTC. Protein product: CASSAVGGQTQYF.

The genes are TRBV3-1 (or the pseudogene TRBV3-2) and TRBJ2-1; TRBD2 might be the D (7 bases). This CDR3 has 14 residues. Trimming cost V 0 bases and J 8 bases, with 11 bases left between them. From germline, CDR1 is LGHDT and CDR2 YNNKEL (reference sequence). The CDR3 DNA sequence: TGTGCCAGCAGCCAAGAAGGGGGGGGCGATGAGCAGTTCTTC. It specifies CASSQEGGGDEQFF.